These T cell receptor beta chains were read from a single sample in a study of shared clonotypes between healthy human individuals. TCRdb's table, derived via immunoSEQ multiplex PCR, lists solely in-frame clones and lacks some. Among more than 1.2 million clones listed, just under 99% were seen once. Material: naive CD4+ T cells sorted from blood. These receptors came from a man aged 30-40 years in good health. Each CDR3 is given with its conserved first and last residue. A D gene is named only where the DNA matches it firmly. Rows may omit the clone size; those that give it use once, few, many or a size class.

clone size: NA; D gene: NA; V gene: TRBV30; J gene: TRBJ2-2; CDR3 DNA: TGTGCCTGGAGTGCCTACCCCCAGAACACCGGGGAGCTGTTTTTT; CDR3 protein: CAWSAYPQNTGELFF
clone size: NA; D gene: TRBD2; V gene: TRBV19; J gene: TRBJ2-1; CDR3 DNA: TGTGCCAGTAGCACACTAGCGGGAGAACGTAGTGAGCAGTTCTTC; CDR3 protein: CASSTLAGERSEQFF
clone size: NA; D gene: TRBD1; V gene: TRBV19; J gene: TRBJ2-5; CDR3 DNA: TGTGCCAGTAGTATCCGGGGACAGCGATACCAAGAGACCCAGTACTTC; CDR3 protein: CASSIRGQRYQETQYF
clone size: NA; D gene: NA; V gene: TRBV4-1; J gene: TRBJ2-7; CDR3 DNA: TGCGCCAGCAGCCGCAAAACTAGTGACGAGCAGTACTTC; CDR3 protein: CASSRKTSDEQYF
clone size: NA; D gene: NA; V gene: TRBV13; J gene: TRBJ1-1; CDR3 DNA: TGTGCCAGCAGCGCGGGGAACACTGAAGCTTTCTTT; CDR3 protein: CASSAGNTEAFF
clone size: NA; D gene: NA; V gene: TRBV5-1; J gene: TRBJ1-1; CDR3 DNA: TGCGCCAGCAGCCCGGCCGGGCAGCTGAACACTGAAGCTTTCTTT; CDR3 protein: CASSPAGQLNTEAFF
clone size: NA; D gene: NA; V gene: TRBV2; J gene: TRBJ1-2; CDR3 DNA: TGTGCCAGCAGTGCGGGGATAAGTGGCTACACCTTC; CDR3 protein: CASSAGISGYTF
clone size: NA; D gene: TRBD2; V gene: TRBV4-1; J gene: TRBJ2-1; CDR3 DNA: TGCGCCAGCAGCCAAAGGACTAGCGGGAGGGCCCGGGACAATGAGCAGTTCTTC; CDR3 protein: CASSQRTSGRARDNEQFF
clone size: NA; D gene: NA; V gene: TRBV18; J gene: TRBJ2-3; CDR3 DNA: TGTGCCAGCTCACCCAGGGGCGGCACAGATACGCAGTATTTT; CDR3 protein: CASSPRGGTDTQYF
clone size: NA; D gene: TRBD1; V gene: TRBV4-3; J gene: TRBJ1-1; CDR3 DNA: TGCGCCAGCAGCCTTCAACAGGGGGCGAACACTGAAGCTTTCTTT; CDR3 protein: CASSLQQGANTEAFF
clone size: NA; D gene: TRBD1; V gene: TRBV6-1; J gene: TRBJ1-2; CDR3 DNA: TGTGCCAGCAGGTACCAGGGGGCTCTGGGCTACACCTTC; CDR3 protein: CASRYQGALGYTF
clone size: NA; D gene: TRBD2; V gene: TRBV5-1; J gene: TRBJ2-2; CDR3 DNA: TGCGCCAGCAGCTTGCTGGCGGGAGTCGACACCGGGGAGCTGTTTTTT; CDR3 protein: CASSLLAGVDTGELFF
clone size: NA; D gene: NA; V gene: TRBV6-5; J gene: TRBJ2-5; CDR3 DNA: TGTGCCAGCAGCCCGGGCCAGGTGCGGGAGACCCAGTACTTC; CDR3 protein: CASSPGQVRETQYF
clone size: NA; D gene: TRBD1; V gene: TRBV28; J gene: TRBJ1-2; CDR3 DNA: TGTGCCAGCAGTAACAGGGGAGACTATGGCTACACCTTC; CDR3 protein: CASSNRGDYGYTF
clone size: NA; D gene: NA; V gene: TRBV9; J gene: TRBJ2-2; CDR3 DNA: TGTGCCAGCAGCTCCCCGTCCGGCCGGAACCCCACCGGGGAGCTGTTTTTT; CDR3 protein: CASSSPSGRNPTGELFF
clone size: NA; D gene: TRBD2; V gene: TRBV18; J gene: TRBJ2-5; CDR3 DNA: TGTGCCAGCTCACCTCTTGCTAGCGGGATCCAAGAGACCCAGTACTTC; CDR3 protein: CASSPLASGIQETQYF
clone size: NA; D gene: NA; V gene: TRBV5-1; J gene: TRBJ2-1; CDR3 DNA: TGCGCCAGCAGCTTGGCCCCTGATCCGTACTACAATGAGCAGTTCTTC; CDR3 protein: CASSLAPDPYYNEQFF
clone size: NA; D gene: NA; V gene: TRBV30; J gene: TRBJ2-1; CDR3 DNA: TGTGCCTGGAGGATCTTCGGGGTGGCCTACAATGAGCAGTTCTTC; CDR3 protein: CAWRIFGVAYNEQFF
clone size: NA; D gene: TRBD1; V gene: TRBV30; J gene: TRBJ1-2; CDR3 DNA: TGTGCCTGGAGACAGGGGCGGTATGGCTACACCTTC; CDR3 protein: CAWRQGRYGYTF
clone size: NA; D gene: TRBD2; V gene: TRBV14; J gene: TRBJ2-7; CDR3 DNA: TGTGCCAGCAGCGCGGGACTACAAAACGAGCAGTACTTC; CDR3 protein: CASSAGLQNEQYF
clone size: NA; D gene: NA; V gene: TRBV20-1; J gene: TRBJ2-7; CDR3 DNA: TGCAGTGCTAGATTCTGGGGAGAGCAGTACTTC; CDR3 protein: CSARFWGEQYF
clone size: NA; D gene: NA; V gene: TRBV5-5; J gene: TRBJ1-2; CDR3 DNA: TGTGCCAGCAGCTTGGGCCCAATCTACATAAGGGGCTACACCTTC; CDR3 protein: CASSLGPIYIRGYTF
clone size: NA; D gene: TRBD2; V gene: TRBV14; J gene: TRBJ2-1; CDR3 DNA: TGTGCCAGCAGCCCTAGAGCGGGATTTAGTAAGCAGTTCTTC; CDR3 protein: CASSPRAGFSKQFF
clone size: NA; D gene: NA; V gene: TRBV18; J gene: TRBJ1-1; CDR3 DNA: TGTGCCAGCTCACCGGGGATGAACACTGAAGCTTTCTTT; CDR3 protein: CASSPGMNTEAFF
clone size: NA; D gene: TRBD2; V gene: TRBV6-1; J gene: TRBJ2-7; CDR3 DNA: TGTGCCAGCTGCAAGACTAGCGGGTCCTACGAGCAGTACTTC; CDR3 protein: CASCKTSGSYEQYF
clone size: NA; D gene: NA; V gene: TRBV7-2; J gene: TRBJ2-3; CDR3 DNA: TGTGCCAGCAGCCTACAAATTCCGGATACGCAGTATTTT; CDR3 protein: CASSLQIPDTQYF
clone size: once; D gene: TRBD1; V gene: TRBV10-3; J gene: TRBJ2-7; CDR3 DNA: TGTGCCATCAGTGGGGGACAGGGAAAAACCTACTACGAGCAGTACTTC; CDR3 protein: CAISGGQGKTYYEQYF
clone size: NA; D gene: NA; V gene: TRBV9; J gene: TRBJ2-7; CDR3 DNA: TGTGCCAGCAGCGTAATGGACGGGTTTGGGGAGCAGTACTTC; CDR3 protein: CASSVMDGFGEQYF
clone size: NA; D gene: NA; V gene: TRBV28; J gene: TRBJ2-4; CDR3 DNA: TGTGCCAGCAGTTTAGGACAGAAAAACATTCAGTACTTC; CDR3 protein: CASSLGQKNIQYF
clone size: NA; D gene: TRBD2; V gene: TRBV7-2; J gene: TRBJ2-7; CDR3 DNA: TGTGCCAGTCAACCCAGCGGGAGTATCTACGAGCAGTACTTC; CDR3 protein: CASQPSGSIYEQYF
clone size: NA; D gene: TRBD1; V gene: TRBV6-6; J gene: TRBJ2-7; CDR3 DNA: TGTGCCAGCAGTTACGGCAAAAGGACAGGGACCTACGAGCAGTACTTC; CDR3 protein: CASSYGKRTGTYEQYF
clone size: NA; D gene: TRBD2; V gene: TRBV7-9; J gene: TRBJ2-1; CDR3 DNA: TGTGCCAGCAGCTTTGGGGCTCTAGCGGGAGCCGCCTCCTACAATGAGCAGTTCTTC; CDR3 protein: CASSFGALAGAASYNEQFF
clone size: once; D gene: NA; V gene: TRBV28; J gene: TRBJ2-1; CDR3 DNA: TGTGCCAGCAGTCTCCAGGGAGGCGATGAGCAGTTCTTC; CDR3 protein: CASSLQGGDEQFF
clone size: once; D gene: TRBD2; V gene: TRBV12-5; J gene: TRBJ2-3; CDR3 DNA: TGTGCTAGTGGTTTGACTAGCGGGAGTGGGCCAGATACGCAGTATTTT; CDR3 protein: CASGLTSGSGPDTQYF
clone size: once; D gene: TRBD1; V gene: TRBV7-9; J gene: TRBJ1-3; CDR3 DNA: TGTGCCAGCAGCTTTACCGGGACAGGGAGCGGAAACACCATATATTTT; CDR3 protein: CASSFTGTGSGNTIYF
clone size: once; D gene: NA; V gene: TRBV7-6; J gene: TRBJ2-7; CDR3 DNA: TGTGCCAGCAGCCCGACGACTATATCGGAATACGAGCAGTACTTC; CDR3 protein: CASSPTTISEYEQYF
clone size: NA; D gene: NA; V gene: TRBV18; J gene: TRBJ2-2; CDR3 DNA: TGTGCCAGCTCACCACAAATCGCAGATGGTTCCGGGGAGCTGTTTTTT; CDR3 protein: CASSPQIADGSGELFF
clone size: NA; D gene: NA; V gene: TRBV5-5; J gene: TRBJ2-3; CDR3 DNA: TGTGCCAGCACCAACGGCTGGCGATCAACACCTACGCAGTATTTT; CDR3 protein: CASTNGWRSTPTQYF
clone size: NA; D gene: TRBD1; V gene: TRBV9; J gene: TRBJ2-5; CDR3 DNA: TGTGCCAGCAGCGAGGTCAGGGGGTTCAGGGAGACCCAGTACTTC; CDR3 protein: CASSEVRGFRETQYF
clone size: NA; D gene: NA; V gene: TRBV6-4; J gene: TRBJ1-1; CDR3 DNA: TGTGCCAGCAGTCACAGGGAAGACAGCACTGAAGCTTTCTTT; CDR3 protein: CASSHREDSTEAFF
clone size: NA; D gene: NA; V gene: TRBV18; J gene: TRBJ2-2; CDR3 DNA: TGTGCCAGCTCAACATACACGAACACCGGGGAGCTGTTTTTT; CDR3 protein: CASSTYTNTGELFF
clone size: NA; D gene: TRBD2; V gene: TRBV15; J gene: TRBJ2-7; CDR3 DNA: TGTGCCACCAGCAGAGATAAGGGACTAGCGAGAGACTACGAGCAGTACTTC; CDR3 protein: CATSRDKGLARDYEQYF
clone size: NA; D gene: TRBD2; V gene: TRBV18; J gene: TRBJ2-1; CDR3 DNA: TGTGCCAGCTCACCACTCGCGTCTAGCGGGAGGATATACAATGAGCAGTTCTTC; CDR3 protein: CASSPLASSGRIYNEQFF
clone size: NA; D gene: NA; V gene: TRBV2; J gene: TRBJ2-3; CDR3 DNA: TGTGCCAGCAGTGGAGTTGCGGTAGGGGCGCAGTATTTT; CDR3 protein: CASSGVAVGAQYF
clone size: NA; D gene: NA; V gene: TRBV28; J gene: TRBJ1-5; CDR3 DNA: TGTGCCAGCAGTTTATTGGTTGTGAACCATCAGCCCCAGCATTTT; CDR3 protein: CASSLLVVNHQPQHF
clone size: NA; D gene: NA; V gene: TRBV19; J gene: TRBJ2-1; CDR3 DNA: TGTGCCAGTAGTATTCTAGCGCAAGGATCCTACAATGAGCAGTTCTTC; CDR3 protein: CASSILAQGSYNEQFF
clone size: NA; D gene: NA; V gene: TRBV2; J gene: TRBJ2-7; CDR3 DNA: TGTGCCAGCTCGACTAGTGAGGTTTACGAGCAGTACTTC; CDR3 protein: CASSTSEVYEQYF
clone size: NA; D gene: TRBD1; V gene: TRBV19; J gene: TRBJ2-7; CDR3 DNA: TGTGCCAGTAGTGACCAGACAGGGGCTCGCGAGCAGTACTTC; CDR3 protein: CASSDQTGAREQYF
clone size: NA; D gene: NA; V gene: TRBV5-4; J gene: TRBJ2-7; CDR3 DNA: TGTGCCAGCAGCTCGGATACTATTTACGAGCAGTACTTC; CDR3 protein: CASSSDTIYEQYF
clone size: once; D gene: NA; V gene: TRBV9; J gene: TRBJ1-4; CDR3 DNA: TGTGCCAGCAGCGTAGTCGGTACAGGTGAAAAACTGTTTTTT; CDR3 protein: CASSVVGTGEKLFF
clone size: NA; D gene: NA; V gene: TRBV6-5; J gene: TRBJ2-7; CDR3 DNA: TGTGCCAGCCGCCGGCCTCCCGGCGGCGAGCAGTACTTC; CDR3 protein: CASRRPPGGEQYF
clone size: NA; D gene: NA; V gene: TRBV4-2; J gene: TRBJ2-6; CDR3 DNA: TGTGCCAGCAGCCATGACTCCGGGACATCCCACTCTGGGGCCAACGTCCTGACTTTC; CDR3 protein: CASSHDSGTSHSGANVLTF
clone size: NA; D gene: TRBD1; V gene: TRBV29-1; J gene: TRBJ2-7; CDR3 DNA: TGCAGCGTTCTGGGACAGGGGTCCTACGAGCAGTACTTC; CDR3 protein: CSVLGQGSYEQYF